The present T cell receptor beta chain was sequenced within a study of blood T cell repertoires in COVID-19. On the study more broadly: Samples came from the United States, Italy and Spain, spanning acute and convalescent COVID-19. The analysed material was cDNA or gDNA that came from T cells, B-cell-depleted T cells, or PBMCs.

In the authors' methods: Estimation of nucleated cell counts was performed using reference gene primer amplification. Produced via immunoSEQ multiplex PCR; TCRdb's table is partial and in-frame only. For V, J and clone size, that table is used; D and trimming come from the DNA. In the table there are more than 200,000 clones, about 86% of which are singletons. The germline V gene has CDR1 SGHTA and CDR2 FQGNSA. The CDR3 is made up of 15 amino acids. The trim removed 4 bases at V and 2 bases at J, leaving 7 bases unmatched. Sequenced sample: peripheral blood. This chain uses TRBV7-2 with TRBJ2-7; TRBD1 agrees at 8 bases. The clonotype was recovered from a man aged 35-49 years with active or convalescent COVID-19. The CDR3 nucleotides are TGTGCCAGCAGCTCTCGGTCAGGGGGCCCCTACGAGCAGTACTTC. It yields the protein CASSSRSGGPYEQYF.